The T cell receptor (beta chain) under discussion was sequenced for a study of Ad26.COV2.S vaccination and SARS-CoV-2 variants. Background on the study: Ad26.COV2.S was injected intramuscularly once or twice, 56 days apart.

TCRdb keeps only in-frame clones here, not all; method: immunoSEQ multiplex PCR. The sample contains 400,000 to 450,000 clones, around nine tenths of which appear only once. Treatment reported: 19 received Ad26.COV2.S at low or high dose, single or two shots; roughly five received placebo; per-sample allocation not given. Material that was analyzed had been drawn on day 63 after the first vaccine or placebo injection. Germline CDR1 and CDR2: SGHRS and YFSETQ. V lost 4 bases and J lost 1, with 11 bases in between. This CDR3 has 14 residues. As regards this clone: The antigen is unknown.

Study-level results: Breadth measured for non-spike TCRs was similar across vaccine and placebo recipients.

This chain joins TRBV5-1 and TRBJ1-1; unclear D gene. The sequencing here drew on peripheral blood, taken in a trial of Ad26.COV2.S vaccine versus placebo. This TCR was sampled from a person between 18 and 59 years old who received the Ad26.COV2.S COVID-19 vaccine or a placebo. Here the CDR3 reads CASSVGMGNTEAFF. The CDR3 DNA sequence: TGCGCCAGCAGCGTAGGTATGGGGAACACTGAAGCTTTCTTT.